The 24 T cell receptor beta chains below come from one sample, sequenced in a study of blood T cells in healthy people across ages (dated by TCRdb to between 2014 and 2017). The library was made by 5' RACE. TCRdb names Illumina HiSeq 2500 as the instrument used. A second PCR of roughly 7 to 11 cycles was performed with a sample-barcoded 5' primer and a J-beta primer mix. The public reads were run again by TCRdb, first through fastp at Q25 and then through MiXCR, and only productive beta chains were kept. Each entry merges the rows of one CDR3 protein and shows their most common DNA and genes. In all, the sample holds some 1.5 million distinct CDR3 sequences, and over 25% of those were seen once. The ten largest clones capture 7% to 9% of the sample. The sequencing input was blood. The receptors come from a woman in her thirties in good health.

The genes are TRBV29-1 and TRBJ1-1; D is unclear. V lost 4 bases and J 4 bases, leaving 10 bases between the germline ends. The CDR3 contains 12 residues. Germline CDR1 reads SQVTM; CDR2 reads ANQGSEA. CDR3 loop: CSVAQVGTEAFF. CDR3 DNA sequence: TGCAGCGTTGCGCAGGTGGGCACTGAAGCTTTCTTT.

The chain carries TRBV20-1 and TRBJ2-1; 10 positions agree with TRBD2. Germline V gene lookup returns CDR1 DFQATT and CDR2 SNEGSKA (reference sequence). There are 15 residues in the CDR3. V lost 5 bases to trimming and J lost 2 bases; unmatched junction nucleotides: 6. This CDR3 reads CSAHSSGSPYNEQFF. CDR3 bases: TGCAGTGCTCACTCTAGCGGGAGCCCCTACAATGAGCAGTTCTTC.

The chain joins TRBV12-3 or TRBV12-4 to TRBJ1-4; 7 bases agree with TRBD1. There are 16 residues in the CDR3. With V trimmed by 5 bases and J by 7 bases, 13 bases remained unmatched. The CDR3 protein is CASSTPSGGGGEKLFF. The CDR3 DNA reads TGTGCCAGCAGTACTCCCTCAGGGGGAGGGGGTGAAAAACTGTTTTTT.

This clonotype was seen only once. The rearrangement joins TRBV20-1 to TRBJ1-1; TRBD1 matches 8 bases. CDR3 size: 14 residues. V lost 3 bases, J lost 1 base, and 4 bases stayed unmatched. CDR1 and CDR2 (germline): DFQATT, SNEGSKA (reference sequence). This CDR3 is CSASPGQANTEAFF. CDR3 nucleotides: TGCAGTGCTAGTCCGGGACAGGCGAACACTGAAGCTTTCTTT.

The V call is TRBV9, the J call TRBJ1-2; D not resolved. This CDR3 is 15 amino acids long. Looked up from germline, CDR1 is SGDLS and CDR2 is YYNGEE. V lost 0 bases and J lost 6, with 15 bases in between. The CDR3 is CASSVGDTHWDGYTF. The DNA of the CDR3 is TGTGCCAGCAGCGTAGGCGACACGCACTGGGATGGCTACACCTTC.

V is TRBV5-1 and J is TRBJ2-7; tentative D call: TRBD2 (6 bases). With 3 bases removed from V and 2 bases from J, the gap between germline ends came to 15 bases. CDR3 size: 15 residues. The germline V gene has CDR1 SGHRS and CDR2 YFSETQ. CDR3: CASSSLGGDPYEQYF. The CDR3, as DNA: TGCGCCAGCAGCTCCTTGGGCGGGGACCCCTACGAGCAGTACTTC.

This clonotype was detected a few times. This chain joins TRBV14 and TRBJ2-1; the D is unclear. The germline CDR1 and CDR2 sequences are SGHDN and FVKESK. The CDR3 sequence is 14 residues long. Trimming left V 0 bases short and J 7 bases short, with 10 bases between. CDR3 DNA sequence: TGTGCCAGCAGCCAAGATTTCGGGTTTAATGAGCAGTTCTTC. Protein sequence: CASSQDFGFNEQFF.

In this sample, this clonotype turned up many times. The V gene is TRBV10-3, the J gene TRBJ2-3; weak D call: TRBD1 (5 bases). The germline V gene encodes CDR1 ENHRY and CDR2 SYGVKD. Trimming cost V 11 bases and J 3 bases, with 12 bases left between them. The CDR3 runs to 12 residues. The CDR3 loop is CAVEGDTDTQYF. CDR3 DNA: TGTGCCGTCGAAGGGGATACAGATACGCAGTATTTT.

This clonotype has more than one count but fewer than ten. The CDR3 sequence is CASREREGQETQYF. CDR3 coding DNA: TGCGCCAGCAGGGAAAGGGAAGGCCAAGAGACCCAGTACTTC. The J gene is TRBJ2-5, the V gene TRBV10-2; D ambiguous. The germline gives CDR1 WSHSY, CDR2 SAAADI. The CDR3 has 14 residues. V lost 6 bases and J lost 1, with 12 bases in between.

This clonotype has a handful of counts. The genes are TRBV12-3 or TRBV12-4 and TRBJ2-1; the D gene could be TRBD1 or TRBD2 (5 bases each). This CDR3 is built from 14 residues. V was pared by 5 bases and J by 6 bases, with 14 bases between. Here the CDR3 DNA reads TGTGCCAGCAGTCACCGGGACCAAACCAATGAGCAGTTCTTC. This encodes CASSHRDQTNEQFF.

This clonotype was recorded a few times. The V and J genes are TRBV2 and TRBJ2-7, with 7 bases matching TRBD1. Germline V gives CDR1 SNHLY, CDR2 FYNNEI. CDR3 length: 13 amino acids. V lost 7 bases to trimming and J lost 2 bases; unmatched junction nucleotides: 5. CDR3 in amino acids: CASNMDRTYEQYF. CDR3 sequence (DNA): TGTGCCAGCAATATGGACAGGACCTACGAGCAGTACTTC. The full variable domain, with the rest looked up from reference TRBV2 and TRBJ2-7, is EPEVTQTPSHQVTQMGQEVILRCVPISNHLYFYWYRQILGQKVEFLVSFYNNEISEKSEIFDDQFSVERPDGSNFTLKIRSTKLEDSAMYFCASNMDRTYEQYFGPGTRLTVT.

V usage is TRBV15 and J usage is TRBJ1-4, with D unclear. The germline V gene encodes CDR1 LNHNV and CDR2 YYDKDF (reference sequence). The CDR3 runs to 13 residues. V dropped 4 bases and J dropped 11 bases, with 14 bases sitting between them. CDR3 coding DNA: TGTGCCACCAGCATAGTCCGAATGGAGAAACTGTTTTTT. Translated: CATSIVRMEKLFF. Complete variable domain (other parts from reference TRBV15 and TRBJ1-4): DAMVIQNPRYQVTQFGKPVTLSCSQTLNHNVMYWYQQKSSQAPKLLFHYYDKDFNNEADTPDNFQSRRPNTSFCFLDIRSPGLGDTAMYLCATSIVRMEKLFFGSGTQLSVL.

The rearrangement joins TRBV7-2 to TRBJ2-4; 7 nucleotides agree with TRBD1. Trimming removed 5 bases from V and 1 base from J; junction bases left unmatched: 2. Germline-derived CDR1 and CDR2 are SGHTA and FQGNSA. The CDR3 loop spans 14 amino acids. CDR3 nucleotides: TGTGCCAGCAGCGCCAGGGGGGCCAAAAACATTCAGTACTTC. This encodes CASSARGAKNIQYF.

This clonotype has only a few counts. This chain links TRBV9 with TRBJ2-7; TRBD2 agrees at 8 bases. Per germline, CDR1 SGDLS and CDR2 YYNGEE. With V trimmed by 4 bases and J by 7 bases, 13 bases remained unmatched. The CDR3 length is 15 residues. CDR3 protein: CASSPRLAWGEEQYF. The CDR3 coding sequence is TGTGCCAGCAGCCCGAGACTAGCGTGGGGAGAAGAGCAGTACTTC.

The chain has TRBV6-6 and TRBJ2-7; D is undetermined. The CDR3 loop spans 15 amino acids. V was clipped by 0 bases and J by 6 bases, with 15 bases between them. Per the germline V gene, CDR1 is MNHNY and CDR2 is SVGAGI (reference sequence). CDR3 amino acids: CASSYSRPETREQYF. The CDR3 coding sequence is TGTGCCAGCAGTTACTCGCGCCCTGAGACCCGCGAGCAGTACTTC.

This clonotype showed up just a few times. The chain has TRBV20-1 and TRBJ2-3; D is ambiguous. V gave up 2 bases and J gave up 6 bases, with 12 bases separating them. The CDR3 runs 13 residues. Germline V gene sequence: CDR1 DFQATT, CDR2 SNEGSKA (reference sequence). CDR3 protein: CSARPTGVDTQYF. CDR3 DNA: TGCAGTGCTAGACCTACGGGCGTGGATACGCAGTATTTT.

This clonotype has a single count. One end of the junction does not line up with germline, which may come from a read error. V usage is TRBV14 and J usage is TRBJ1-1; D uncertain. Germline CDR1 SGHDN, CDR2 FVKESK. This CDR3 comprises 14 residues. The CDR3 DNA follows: TGTGCCGGCAGTCTAGCGGGCTTGAACACTGAAGCTTTCTTT. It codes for CAGSLAGLNTEAFF.

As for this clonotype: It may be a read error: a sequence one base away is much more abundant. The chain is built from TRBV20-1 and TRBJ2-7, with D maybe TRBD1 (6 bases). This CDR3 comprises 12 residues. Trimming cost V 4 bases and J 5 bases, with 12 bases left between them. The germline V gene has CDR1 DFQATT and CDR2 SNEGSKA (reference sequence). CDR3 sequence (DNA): TGCAGTGCTACAGGGGCTCCGAACGAGCAGTACTTC. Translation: CSATGAPNEQYF.

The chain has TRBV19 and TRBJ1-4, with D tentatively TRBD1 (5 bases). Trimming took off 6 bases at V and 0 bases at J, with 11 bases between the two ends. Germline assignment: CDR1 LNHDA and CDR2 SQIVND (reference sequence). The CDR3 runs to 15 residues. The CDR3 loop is CASRDEGATNEKLFF. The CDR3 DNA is TGTGCCAGTAGGGACGAAGGGGCAACTAATGAAAAACTGTTTTTT.

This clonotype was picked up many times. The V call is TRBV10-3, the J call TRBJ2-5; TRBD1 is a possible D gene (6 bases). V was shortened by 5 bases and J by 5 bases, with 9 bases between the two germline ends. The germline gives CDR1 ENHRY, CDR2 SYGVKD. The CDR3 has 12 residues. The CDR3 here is CAISQGMETQYF. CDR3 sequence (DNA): TGTGCCATCAGTCAGGGGATGGAGACCCAGTACTTC.

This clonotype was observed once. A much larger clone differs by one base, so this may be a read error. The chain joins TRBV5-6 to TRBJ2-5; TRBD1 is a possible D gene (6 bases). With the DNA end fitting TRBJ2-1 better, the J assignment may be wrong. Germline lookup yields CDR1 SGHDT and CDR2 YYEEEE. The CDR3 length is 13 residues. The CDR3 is CASLTGGQETQFF. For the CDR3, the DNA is TGTGCCAGCTTGACAGGAGGTCAGGAGACCCAGTTCTTC.

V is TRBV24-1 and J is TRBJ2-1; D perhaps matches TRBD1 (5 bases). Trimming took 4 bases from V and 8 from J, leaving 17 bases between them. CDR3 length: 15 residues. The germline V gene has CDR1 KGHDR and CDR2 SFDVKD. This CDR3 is CATSDPRAGWYEQFF. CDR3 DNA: TGTGCCACCAGTGACCCTAGGGCAGGGTGGTATGAGCAGTTCTTC.

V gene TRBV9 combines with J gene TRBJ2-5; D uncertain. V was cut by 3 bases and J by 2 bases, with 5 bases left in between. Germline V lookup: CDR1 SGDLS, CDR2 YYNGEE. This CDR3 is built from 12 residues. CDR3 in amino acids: CASSAKQETQYF. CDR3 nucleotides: TGTGCCAGCAGCGCGAAACAAGAGACCCAGTACTTC. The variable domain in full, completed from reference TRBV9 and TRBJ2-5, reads DSGVTQTPKHLITATGQRVTLRCSPRSGDLSVYWYQQSLDQGLQFLIQYYNGEERAKGNILERFSAQQFPDLHSELNLSSLELGDSALYFCASSAKQETQYFGPGTRLLVL.

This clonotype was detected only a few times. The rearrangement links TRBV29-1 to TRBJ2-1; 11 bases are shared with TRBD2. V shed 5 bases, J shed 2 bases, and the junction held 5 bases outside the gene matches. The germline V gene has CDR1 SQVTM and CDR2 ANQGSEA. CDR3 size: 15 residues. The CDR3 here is CSVRASGRPYNEQFF. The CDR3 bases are TGCAGCGTTAGGGCTAGCGGGAGGCCCTACAATGAGCAGTTCTTC.